The 27 T cell receptor beta chains listed next were all sequenced from one sample in a study of cytomegalovirus exposure and HLA in healthy donors. Profiling relied on immunoSEQ multiplex PCR, and the TCRdb table lists in-frame clones only, not all of them. The repertoire has 150,000 to 200,000 clones, about nine tenths of them found once; the top ten carry roughly 7%. Sequencing input: PBMCs. The receptor set was obtained from a young man in good health and CMV-seropositive.

V gene TRBV28 combines with J gene TRBJ2-1; the match to TRBD1 covers 8 bases. This CDR3 is 15 amino acids long. The ends lost 8 bases at V and 10 bases at J; junction bases unmatched: 16. Germline CDR1 reads MDHEN; CDR2 reads SYDVKM. CDR3 amino acids: CASDTRDRSRGEQFF. The CDR3 bases are TGTGCCAGCGATACCCGGGACAGGTCGAGGGGGGAGCAGTTCTTC.

This clone came up a few times. The chain carries TRBV18 and TRBJ2-5; TRBD1 matches 8 bases. Germline lookup yields CDR1 KGHSH and CDR2 LQKENI. Trimming took 3 bases from V and 4 from J; bases not matched to a gene: 13. The CDR3 loop spans 17 amino acids. The CDR3 protein is CASSPTSDRGLGETQYF. The CDR3 region has the DNA TGTGCCAGCTCACCCACCTCTGACAGGGGCCTGGGAGAGACCCAGTACTTC.

This sequence joins TRBV28 and TRBJ2-7; TRBD1 matches at 7 bases. Germline V gene data show CDR1 as MDHEN and CDR2 as SYDVKM. The CDR3 extends over 15 amino acids. V gave up 7 bases and J gave up 0 bases; unmatched junction bases: 9. CDR3 amino acids: CASTPLGDSSYEQYF. DNA of the CDR3: TGTGCCAGCACTCCTCTGGGGGACAGCTCCTACGAGCAGTACTTC.

This chain uses TRBV5-1 with TRBJ1-1; D may be TRBD1 (5 bases). The CDR3 runs to 15 residues. V was cut by 0 bases and J by 1 base, with 10 bases left in between. The germline CDR1 and CDR2 sequences are SGHRS and YFSETQ. CDR3 region: CASSLVSTANTEAFF. The CDR3 DNA is TGCGCCAGCAGCTTGGTCTCGACAGCGAACACTGAAGCTTTCTTT.

The CDR3: CAWSVGRTYEQYF. CDR3 coding DNA: TGTGCCTGGAGTGTGGGCCGGACCTACGAGCAGTACTTC. V is TRBV30 and J is TRBJ2-7; no reliable D call. Trimming took 0 bases from V and 2 from J, leaving 8 bases between them. The CDR3 runs to 13 residues. Germline V gene lookup returns CDR1 GTSNPN and CDR2 SVGIG (reference sequence).

V usage is TRBV6-5 and J usage is TRBJ1-1; D ambiguous. The CDR3 consists of 12 residues. The V end lost 4 bases, the J end lost 9 bases, and 12 bases lay between the germline ends. Germline CDR1 MNHEY, CDR2 SVGAGI. The CDR3 sequence: CASSSPDWKAFF. CDR3 in DNA: TGTGCCAGCAGTTCCCCGGACTGGAAAGCTTTCTTT.

This rearrangement joins TRBV6-1 to TRBJ1-5; D is perhaps TRBD1 (5 bases). V dropped 5 bases and J dropped 4 bases, with 12 bases sitting between them. CDR1 is MNHNS and CDR2 is SASEGT in the germline V gene. The CDR3 length is 14 residues. The CDR3 region has the DNA TGTGCCAGCAGTAAGGGACTGGTGAATCAGCCCCAGCATTTT. Translation: CASSKGLVNQPQHF.

The rearrangement links TRBV9 to TRBJ2-2, with D possibly matching TRBD1 (5 bases). Trimming pared 3 bases from V and 3 bases from J, leaving 9 bases between. Per germline, CDR1 SGDLS and CDR2 YYNGEE. This CDR3 region has 14 residues. DNA for the CDR3: TGTGCCAGCAGCGACAGGAGTTACACCGGGGAGCTGTTTTTT. This codes for CASSDRSYTGELFF.

This clone was seen only once. This rearrangement joins TRBV5-1 to TRBJ1-1; unclear D gene. This CDR3 comprises 15 residues. V was clipped by 0 bases and J by 3 bases, with 12 bases between them. Germline CDR1 SGHRS, CDR2 YFSETQ. CDR3 protein: CASSLDPARDTEAFF. CDR3 coding DNA: TGCGCCAGCAGCTTGGATCCTGCCCGCGACACTGAAGCTTTCTTT.

The chain combines TRBV5-1 with TRBJ2-5; 7 bases align to TRBD1. V gave up 2 bases and J gave up 2 bases; unmatched junction bases: 6. There are 15 residues in the CDR3. Germline V gene sequence: CDR1 SGHRS, CDR2 YFSETQ. In DNA, the CDR3 is TGCGCCAGCAGCTTCCCAGGGGGTGGGCAAGAGACCCAGTACTTC. Residues: CASSFPGGGQETQYF.

This clone came up once. The chain is built from TRBV5-6 and TRBJ2-1; the match to TRBD2 covers 8 bases. The junction had 6 bases not matched to a gene; V was cut back by 4 bases and J by 3 bases. CDR3 length equals 15 residues. CDR1 is SGHDT and CDR2 is YYEEEE in the germline V gene. CDR3 DNA sequence: TGTGCCAGCAGCCCCCCCGGGAGGGGCTACAATGAGCAGTTCTTC. Protein sequence: CASSPPGRGYNEQFF.

The chain joins TRBV27 to TRBJ2-1; D might be TRBD2 (5 bases). V was shortened by 4 bases and J by 4 bases, with 11 bases between the two germline ends. The CDR3 extends over 14 amino acids. The germline CDR1 and CDR2 sequences are MNHEY and SMNVEV (reference sequence). The DNA for the CDR3 is TGTGCCAGCAGTTCGATTACTAGTTACAATGAGCAGTTCTTC. Amino acids: CASSSITSYNEQFF.

The chain links TRBV11-2 to TRBJ1-2; TRBD1 might be the D (6 bases). The CDR3 loop spans 14 amino acids. Deletions cut 1 base from V and 8 bases from J, with 14 bases between. CDR1 and CDR2 from the germline V gene are SGHAT and FQNNGV. In DNA, the CDR3 is TGTGCCAGCAGCTTAGGAGGGGGTGGAGACGGCTACACCTTC. Protein sequence: CASSLGGGGDGYTF.

The chain has TRBV2 and TRBJ2-2; 9 positions match TRBD2. The length of the CDR3 is 16 residues. CDR1 is SNHLY, CDR2 FYNNEI, per germline. V trimming: 3 bases; J trimming: 4 bases; junction bases outside the gene matches: 6. CDR3 nucleotides: TGTGCCAGCAGTGATGTGCGAGCGGGAGGCACCGGGGAGCTGTTTTTT. As protein: CASSDVRAGGTGELFF.

The gene calls are TRBV19 and TRBJ1-1, with no clear D. This CDR3 spans 15 amino acids. Trimming took off 10 bases at V and 5 bases at J, with 23 bases between the two ends. CDR1 is LNHDA and CDR2 is SQIVND in the germline V gene (reference sequence). DNA of the CDR3: TGTGCCACCGATTATGACGGAGGCCGGGATACTGAAGCTTTCTTT. Residues: CATDYDGGRDTEAFF.

The chain links TRBV29-1 to TRBJ2-3, with 8 bases aligning to TRBD2. V was clipped by 6 bases and J by 3 bases; unmatched bases: 14. The CDR3 is made up of 16 amino acids. Germline V gene sequence: CDR1 SQVTM, CDR2 ANQGSEA. The CDR3 nucleotides are TGCAGCGTCCTCCCGCGGGTAGCGGGACCTACAGATACGCAGTATTTT. Translation gives CSVLPRVAGPTDTQYF.

J is TRBJ2-1 and V is TRBV11-2; 15 nucleotides line up with TRBD2. The junction had 0 bases not matched to a gene; V was cut back by 5 bases and J by 4 bases. Germline V gene data show CDR1 as SGHAT and CDR2 as FQNNGV. The CDR3 runs 15 residues. In nucleotides, the CDR3 is TGTGCCAGCAGCGGGACTAGCGGGAGGTACAATGAGCAGTTCTTC. This codes for CASSGTSGRYNEQFF.

The rearrangement uses TRBV7-2 and TRBJ1-3, with D uncertain. CDR3 length: 14 residues. Trimming stripped 3 bases from V and 3 bases from J, with 9 bases between. Germline CDR1 and CDR2: SGHTA and FQGNSA. The DNA of the CDR3 is TGTGCCAGCAGCTTGAATTCAAATGGAAACACCATATATTTT. Amino acids: CASSLNSNGNTIYF.

A remark on this clone: At the DNA level, this CDR3 is encoded by other sequences in the same sample as well. This chain joins TRBV6-5 and TRBJ1-1; D not certain. This CDR3 has 12 residues. The V gene lost 2 bases and the J gene lost 1 base, with 2 bases spanning the gap. Germline-derived CDR1 and CDR2 are MNHEY and SVGAGI. CDR3 coding DNA: TGTGCCAGCAGTTACGCGAACACTGAAGCTTTCTTT. Protein sequence: CASSYANTEAFF.

The chain joins TRBV2 to TRBJ2-5; D may be TRBD2 (5 bases). Germline V lookup: CDR1 SNHLY, CDR2 FYNNEI. The CDR3 length is 13 residues. Between the trimmed V and J ends, which lost 4 bases and 7 bases, there was a span of 13 bases. The CDR3 here is CASSGETSGTQYF. As DNA, the CDR3 is TGTGCCAGCAGTGGGGAGACAAGTGGGACCCAGTACTTC. The variable domain in full, completed from reference TRBV2 and TRBJ2-5, reads EPEVTQTPSHQVTQMGQEVILRCVPISNHLYFYWYRQILGQKVEFLVSFYNNEISEKSEIFDDQFSVERPDGSNFTLKIRSTKLEDSAMYFCASSGETSGTQYFGPGTRLLVL.

The V call is TRBV2, the J call TRBJ2-3, with D tentatively TRBD2 (5 bases). The germline V gene has CDR1 SNHLY and CDR2 FYNNEI. The CDR3 is made up of 12 amino acids. Trimming cost V 2 bases and J 14 bases, with 14 bases left between them. CDR3 residues: CASSEREGNLYF. CDR3 DNA: TGTGCCAGCAGTGAAAGAGAGGGAAATTTGTATTTT.

The chain employs TRBV10-3 and TRBJ2-5; possible D gene TRBD1, 6 bases. Between the trimmed V and J ends, which lost 4 bases and 0 bases, there was a span of 9 bases. This CDR3 comprises 14 residues. Germline V lookup: CDR1 ENHRY, CDR2 SYGVKD. CDR3 loop: CAISGQAHQETQYF. CDR3 in DNA: TGTGCCATCAGTGGACAGGCCCACCAAGAGACCCAGTACTTC.

The chain joins TRBV7-2 to TRBJ2-3; TRBD2 might be the D (6 bases). The V and J ends lost 1 base and 0 bases respectively, with 14 bases between them. Germline loops: CDR1 SGHTA, CDR2 FQGNSA. The CDR3 spans 17 residues. CDR3 bases: TGTGCCAGCAGCTTAGACCTTTCGGGAGCAAGCACAGATACGCAGTATTTT. Translating it yields CASSLDLSGASTDTQYF.

The rearrangement joins TRBV7-9 to TRBJ1-6; 7 bases line up with TRBD1. CDR1 SEHNR and CDR2 FQNEAQ come from the germline V gene (reference sequence). J lost 8 bases, V lost 5 bases, and 6 bases had no gene match. This CDR3 spans 14 amino acids. CDR3 DNA: TGTGCCAGCAGCCCAACAGGGGTCGATTCACCCCTCCACTTT. Translated: CASSPTGVDSPLHF. The full variable domain, completed using reference TRBV7-9 and TRBJ1-6, is DTGVSQNPRHKITKRGQNVTFRCDPISEHNRLYWYRQTLGQGPEFLTYFQNEAQLEKSRLLSDRFSAERPKGSFSTLEIQRTEQGDSAMYLCASSPTGVDSPLHFGNGTRLTVT.

The chain recombines TRBV4-1 with TRBJ1-5; the D is unclear. In germline, CDR1 is MGHRA, CDR2 YSYEKL. The CDR3 is 13 residues long. Trimming pared 3 bases from V and 3 bases from J, leaving 6 bases between. CDR3 sequence: CASSHTPNQPQHF. In DNA form, the CDR3 reads TGCGCCAGCAGCCACACACCCAATCAGCCCCAGCATTTT.

This chain uses TRBV10-1 with TRBJ1-2; D not resolved. This CDR3 has 12 residues. Germline V gene lookup returns CDR1 WNHNN and CDR2 SYGVQD (reference sequence). Between the trimmed V and J ends, which lost 3 bases and 7 bases, there was a span of 9 bases. The CDR3 bases are TGCGCCAGCAGTGAATCCGTAGTTGGCTACACCTTC. Encoded protein: CASSESVVGYTF.

The V gene is TRBV4-3, the J gene TRBJ1-6; perhaps TRBD1 as D (5 bases). Between the trimmed V and J ends, which lost 0 bases and 0 bases, there was a span of 9 bases. This CDR3 spans 17 amino acids. Germline CDR1 and CDR2: LGHNA and YSLEER. Written as DNA, the CDR3 is TGCGCCAGCAGCCAAGATAGACAGAGCTCCTATAATTCACCCCTCCACTTT. Protein sequence: CASSQDRQSSYNSPLHF.